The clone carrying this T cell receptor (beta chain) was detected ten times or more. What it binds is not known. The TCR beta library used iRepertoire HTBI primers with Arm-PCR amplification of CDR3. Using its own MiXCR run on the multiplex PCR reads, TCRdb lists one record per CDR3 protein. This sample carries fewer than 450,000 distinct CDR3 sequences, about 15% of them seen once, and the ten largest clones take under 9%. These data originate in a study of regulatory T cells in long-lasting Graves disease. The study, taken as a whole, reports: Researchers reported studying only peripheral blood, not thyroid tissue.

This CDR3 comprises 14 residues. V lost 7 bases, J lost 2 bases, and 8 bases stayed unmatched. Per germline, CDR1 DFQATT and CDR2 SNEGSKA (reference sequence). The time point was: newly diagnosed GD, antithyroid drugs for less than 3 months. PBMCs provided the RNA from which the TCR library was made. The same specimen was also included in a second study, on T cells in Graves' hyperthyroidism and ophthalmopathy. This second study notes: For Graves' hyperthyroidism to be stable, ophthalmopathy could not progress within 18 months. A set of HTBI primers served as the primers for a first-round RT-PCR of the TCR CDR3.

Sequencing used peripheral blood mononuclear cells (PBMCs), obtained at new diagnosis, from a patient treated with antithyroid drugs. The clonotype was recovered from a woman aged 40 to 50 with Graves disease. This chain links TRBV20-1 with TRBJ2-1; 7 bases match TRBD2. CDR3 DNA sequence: TGCAGTGGCCGAACTAGCGTAGCCTACAATGAGCAGTTCTTC. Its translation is CSGRTSVAYNEQFF.